A selection of T cell receptor beta chains follows, all from one sample in a study of yellow fever vaccine responses in identical twins. TCRdb recomputed calls from the RT-PCR reads with MiXCR, one row per CDR3 protein. The sample has under 20,000 distinct CDR3 sequences; roughly 60% are singletons. Sequencing used T cells from blood (PBMCs), unsorted or a sorted subset (not recorded which), obtained before or after yellow fever vaccination (not recorded which). The receptors here all came from a woman under 30 who received the yellow fever vaccine. CDR3s include the opening cysteine and the closing phenylalanine or tryptophan. A clone size is listed for some rows: how often the clone was seen (once, few, many), or a class if it is expanded.

NA TRBV5-5 CASTAGTQRALIYF
few TRBV12-3/TRBV12-4 CASSQKRRSSYNEQFF
NA TRBV18 CASSLLQGAGTEAFF
NA TRBV12-3/TRBV12-4 CASSLAWGTEAFF
NA TRBV4-2 CASSQEGEISPLHF
NA TRBV5-6 CASSLVAGSGNTIYF
few TRBV7-6 CASSTTGNTEAFF
NA TRBV5-1 CASTVFGFNTEAFF
few TRBV12-3/TRBV12-4 CASSYRREMNTEAFF
NA TRBV4-2 CASSQVGTPYNQPQHF